The 5 T cell receptor beta chains reported below all come from one sample, sequenced in a study of cytomegalovirus exposure and HLA in healthy donors. PCR amplification relied on 60 Vbeta primers (plus 13 Jbeta primers). Produced via immunoSEQ multiplex PCR; TCRdb's table is partial and in-frame only. The table records 150,000 to 200,000 clones, around 76% of them present only once. Sequencing was carried out using PBMCs. These receptors were collected from a man aged 25-45 years in good health and CMV-seronegative.

The rearrangement uses TRBV28 and TRBJ1-2; D unresolved. Germline CDR1 MDHEN, CDR2 SYDVKM. The CDR3 is 13 amino acids. The germline V and J ends were trimmed by 2 bases and 7 bases, with 11 bases remaining between them. In nucleotides, the CDR3 is TGTGCCAGCAGTTTACGACTGTCTGGTGGCTACACCTTC. This sequence encodes CASSLRLSGGYTF.

The chain employs TRBV7-4 and TRBJ2-2; tentative D call: TRBD2 (5 bases). The germline V gene encodes CDR1 SGHVT and CDR2 SQSDAQ. The V and J ends lost 5 bases and 0 bases respectively, with 19 bases between them. CDR3 length: 18 amino acids. The chain's CDR3 is CASSREEWERANTGELFF. As DNA, the CDR3 is TGTGCCAGCAGCAGAGAGGAGTGGGAGAGGGCGAACACCGGGGAGCTGTTTTTT.

This clone was seen a few times. The chain uses TRBV5-1 and TRBJ2-7; 8 bases line up with TRBD2. V shed 0 bases and J 2 bases; nucleotides not matched to a gene: 13. The germline V gene has CDR1 SGHRS and CDR2 YFSETQ. There are 18 residues in the CDR3. The CDR3 loop is CASSLGLSGEGPPYEQYF. Written as DNA, the CDR3 is TGCGCCAGCAGCTTGGGGCTTAGCGGGGAGGGACCCCCCTACGAGCAGTACTTC.

CDR3 region: CASSPRGLAGERYNEQFF. CDR3 nucleotides: TGTGCCAGCAGCCCTAGGGGACTAGCGGGCGAAAGGTACAATGAGCAGTTCTTC. The chain recombines TRBV7-9 with TRBJ2-1, with TRBD2 matching over 12 bases. Trimming at V came to 5 bases and at J to 4 bases, leaving 12 bases not matched to a gene. The CDR3 extends over 18 amino acids. Germline lookup yields CDR1 SEHNR and CDR2 FQNEAQ (reference sequence).

The gene calls are TRBV11-2 and TRBJ2-1, with 9 nucleotides matching TRBD2. There are 16 residues in the CDR3. Germline CDR1 reads SGHAT; CDR2 reads FQNNGV. V dropped 7 bases and J dropped 5; count of bases not matched to a gene: 12. The CDR3 protein is CASTSPGTSTHNEQFF. The CDR3 bases are TGTGCCAGCACCTCACCCGGGACTAGCACCCACAATGAGCAGTTCTTC.